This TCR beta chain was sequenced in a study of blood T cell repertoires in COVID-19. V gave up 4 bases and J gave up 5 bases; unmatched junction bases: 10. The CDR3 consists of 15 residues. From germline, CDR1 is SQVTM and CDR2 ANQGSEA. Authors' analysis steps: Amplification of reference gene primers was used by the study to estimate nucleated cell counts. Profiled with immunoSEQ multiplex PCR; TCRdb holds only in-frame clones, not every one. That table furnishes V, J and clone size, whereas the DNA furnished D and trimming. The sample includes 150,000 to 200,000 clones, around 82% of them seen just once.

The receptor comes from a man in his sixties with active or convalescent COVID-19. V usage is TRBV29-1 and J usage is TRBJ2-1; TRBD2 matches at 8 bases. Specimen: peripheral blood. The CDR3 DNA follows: TGCAGCGTTGGGGCCCCAGCGGGAGCTCACAATGAGCAGTTCTTC. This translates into CSVGAPAGAHNEQFF.